The TCR beta chain described here comes from a study of blood T cells in healthy people across ages. Using a J-beta primer mix together with a sample-barcoded 5' primer, a second PCR was run for about 6 to 12 cycles. Each CDR3 protein gets one entry after TCRdb re-called the 5' RACE reads with MiXCR. The table shows some 1.4 million distinct CDR3 sequences, with 35% to 45% occurring only once. This clonotype was seen a handful of times. Germline V CDR1 and CDR2: SEHNR, FQNEAQ (reference sequence). Trimming removed 5 bases at V and 4 bases at J, with 15 bases between. The CDR3 length is 15 residues. Sequencing input: blood. The sequence was collected from a woman aged 18-35 years in good health. The rearrangement joins TRBV7-9 to TRBJ2-1; D is unclear. The DNA of the CDR3 is TGTGCCAGCAGCGCCTCCGGCCCGGCTTACAATGAGCAGTTCTTC. This codes for CASSASGPAYNEQFF.